These T cell receptor beta chains were read from a single sample in a study of siplizumab effects on memory and regulatory T cells. Clones were read by immunoSEQ multiplex PCR, and TCRdb kept only the in-frame ones, dropping some. This sample has under 150,000 clones, with about 95% found just once. Sequenced input: non-Treg CD4+ T cells sorted from blood. The receptor source for this set is a human donor in good health. The CDR3 runs from the conserved cysteine through the conserved F or W. Each record gives: V gene, clone size, J gene, CDR3 protein. Not every row has a clone size; where given, it reads once, few, many or a size class.

>TRBV9|-|TRBJ2-2
CASSLSTGTGGIGELFF
>TRBV5-6|-|TRBJ2-5
CASSFKETQYF
>TRBV7-9|-|TRBJ2-1
CASSYTASSYNEQFF
>TRBV27|-|TRBJ2-2
CASSFRGRNTGELFF
>TRBV9|-|TRBJ2-1
CASSVRTSVEQFF
>TRBV18|-|TRBJ2-7
CASSPSVDSYEQYF
>TRBV10-3|-|TRBJ1-1
CAIQGRMGTEAFF
>TRBV9|once|TRBJ2-1
CASSIASYNEQFF
>TRBV4-2|-|TRBJ2-5
CASSQDEDFKETQYF
>TRBV2|-|TRBJ2-2
CASSPWDRGPGELFF
>TRBV7-2|-|TRBJ2-5
CASSFGEGETQYF
>TRBV10-1|-|TRBJ2-3
CASSDGTDTQYF
>TRBV6-5|-|TRBJ2-1
CASSPGTGPLNEQFF
>TRBV7-9|-|TRBJ1-4
CASSVGTVATNEKLFF
>TRBV5-1|-|TRBJ2-7
CASSLESRVFNAYEQYF
>TRBV23-1|-|TRBJ2-2
CASSHGRGRTTGELFF
>TRBV11-2|-|TRBJ2-7
CASRSPGQAYEQYF
>TRBV6-1|-|TRBJ2-3
CASSELAGVPSTDTQYF
>TRBV28|-|TRBJ1-2
CASRKAGNYGYTF
>TRBV6-1|-|TRBJ1-5
CASSDLQGLGNQPQHF
>TRBV2|-|TRBJ2-5
CASIGQPQETQYF
>TRBV7-9|-|TRBJ2-1
CASSLDLAGHEQFF
>TRBV6-1|-|TRBJ2-1
CASSEAAGSGYDEQFF
>TRBV5-1|-|TRBJ1-1
CASSAVWGHTEAFF
>TRBV5-6|-|TRBJ2-7
CASSLVYEQYF
>TRBV4-2|-|TRBJ2-7
CASSHTGSRSYEQYF
>TRBV19|-|TRBJ1-2
CASSILAPGRGYTF
>TRBV7-9|-|TRBJ2-3
CASSQRGEGTFGTDTQYF
>TRBV30|-|TRBJ2-2
CAWTMGHLNTGELFF
>TRBV13|-|TRBJ1-3
CASSLSSSGNTIYF
>TRBV9|-|TRBJ1-3
CASSAGQGIDGNTIYF
>TRBV7-2|-|TRBJ2-7
CASSLRYEQYF
>TRBV4-2|-|TRBJ2-1
CASSLGSGSSYNEQFF
>TRBV6-4|once|TRBJ2-3
CASSARDTDTQYF
>TRBV5-1|-|TRBJ2-7
CASSLVASRDEQYF
>TRBV5-1|-|TRBJ1-1
CASKEQGITEAFF
>TRBV7-2|-|TRBJ2-1
CASSQWASIAREQFF
>TRBV9|-|TRBJ2-3
CASSARTGGFTDTQYF
>TRBV28|once|TRBJ1-6
CASSLRGPYNSPLHF
>TRBV5-1|-|TRBJ2-6
CASAEASGANVLTF
>TRBV27|once|TRBJ2-1
CASSTSGGDNEQFF
>TRBV6-5|-|TRBJ1-2
CASSQDRGGYGYTF